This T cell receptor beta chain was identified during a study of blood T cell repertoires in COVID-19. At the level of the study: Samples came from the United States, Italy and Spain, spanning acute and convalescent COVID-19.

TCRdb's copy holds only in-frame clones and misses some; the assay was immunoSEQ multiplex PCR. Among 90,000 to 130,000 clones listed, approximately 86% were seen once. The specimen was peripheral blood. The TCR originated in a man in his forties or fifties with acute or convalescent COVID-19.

The CDR3 sequence is CASSLSDIPGEAFF. The DNA for the CDR3 is TGTGCCAGCAGCTTGTCCGATATTCCAGGGGAAGCTTTCTTT. The gene calls are TRBV13 and TRBJ1-1, with a weak D call TRBD1 (5 bases). CDR3 length: 14 amino acids. The germline gives CDR1 PRHDT, CDR2 FYEKMQ (reference sequence). Trimming cost V 3 bases and J 8 bases, with 16 bases left between them.